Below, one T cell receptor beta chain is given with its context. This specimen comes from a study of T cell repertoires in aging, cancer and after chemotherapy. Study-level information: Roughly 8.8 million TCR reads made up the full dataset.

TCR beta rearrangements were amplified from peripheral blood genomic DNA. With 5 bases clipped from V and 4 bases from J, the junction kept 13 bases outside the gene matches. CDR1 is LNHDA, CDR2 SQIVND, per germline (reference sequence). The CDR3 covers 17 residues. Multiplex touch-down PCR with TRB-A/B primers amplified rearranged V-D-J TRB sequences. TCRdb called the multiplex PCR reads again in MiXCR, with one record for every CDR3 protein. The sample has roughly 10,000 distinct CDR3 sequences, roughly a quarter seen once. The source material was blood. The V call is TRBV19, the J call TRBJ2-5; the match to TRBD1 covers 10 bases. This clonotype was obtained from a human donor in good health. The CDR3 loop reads CASSVPGQGSRRETQYF. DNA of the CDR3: TGTGCCAGTAGTGTACCGGGACAGGGGAGTCGTCGAGAGACCCAGTACTTC.